Presented here are 8 T cell receptor beta chains from one specimen sequenced in a study of T cells after yellow fever vaccination. TCRdb processed the 5' RACE reads anew with MiXCR; each CDR3 protein has one entry. The table records hundreds of thousands of distinct CDR3 sequences, about 6.2% of them present only once. The sample in question was PBMCs, obtained 5 days after the yellow fever booster vaccination. The receptors here all came from a man between 25 and 39 years old who received the YFV17D yellow fever vaccine.

At least ten counts were recorded for this clonotype. The rearrangement uses TRBV20-1 and TRBJ2-7; 10 positions agree with TRBD2. Looked up from germline, CDR1 is DFQATT and CDR2 is SNEGSKA (reference sequence). The CDR3 runs 15 residues. The V and J ends lost 3 bases and 4 bases, in that order; junction bases with no gene match: 9. For the CDR3, the DNA is TGCAGTGCTAGTCTCCCCACTAGCGGGATTTACGAGCAGTACTTC. Translating it yields CSASLPTSGIYEQYF.

The chain has TRBV29-1 and TRBJ1-1, with TRBD1 identical over 12 bases. CDR3 length equals 15 residues. J was trimmed by 7 bases and V by 7 bases; bases with no gene match: 13. Per the germline V gene, CDR1 is SQVTM and CDR2 is ANQGSEA. CDR3 bases: TGCAGCGCAAAATCCGGGACAGGGGGCTTGGGTGAAGCTTTCTTT. It is translated as CSAKSGTGGLGEAFF.

This clonotype has a handful of counts. The gene calls are TRBV4-2 and TRBJ2-1, with TRBD2 identical over 8 bases. CDR3 length equals 16 residues. Germline V gene data show CDR1 as LGHNA and CDR2 as YNFKEQ. J lost 6 bases, V lost 0 bases, and 7 bases had no gene match. The CDR3, as DNA: TGTGCCAGCAGCCAAGATCCAGCGGGAGTGGGCAATGAGCAGTTCTTC. It codes for CASSQDPAGVGNEQFF.

On this clonotype itself: The junction shows a germline mismatch at one end, possibly a read error. V usage is TRBV27 and J usage is TRBJ2-1, with 7 bases matching TRBD2. CDR1 is MNHEY, CDR2 SMNVEV, per germline (reference sequence). This CDR3 has 13 residues. The CDR3 DNA is TGTGCCGGCAGTCCCGGCCCTAGCGGTGAGCAGTTCTTC. The encoded protein is CAGSPGPSGEQFF.

This clonotype has a count of ten or more. This rearrangement joins TRBV20-1 to TRBJ1-1; a weak D match, TRBD1 (5 bases). The V gene lost 6 bases and the J gene lost 0 bases, with 14 bases spanning the gap. The CDR3 spans 14 residues. Germline-derived CDR1 and CDR2 are DFQATT and SNEGSKA (reference sequence). CDR3 amino acids: CSAGAQALNTEAFF. The CDR3 coding sequence is TGCAGTGCCGGGGCTCAGGCCCTGAACACTGAAGCTTTCTTT.

This clonotype occurred many times. The V call is TRBV15, the J call TRBJ2-3, with 10 bases that match TRBD1. This CDR3 region has 16 residues. V was pared by 1 base and J by 3 bases, with 4 bases of the junction left unmatched. CDR1 and CDR2 (germline): LNHNV, YYDKDF (reference sequence). The CDR3 sequence is CATSRAGTGVTDTQYF. DNA of the CDR3: TGTGCCACCAGCAGAGCAGGGACAGGGGTTACAGATACGCAGTATTTT.

This clonotype was observed at least ten times. The chain uses TRBV29-1 and TRBJ1-2, with 10 nucleotides matching TRBD1. The junction had 9 bases not matched to a gene; V was cut back by 3 bases and J by 8 bases. The CDR3 sequence is 14 residues long. Germline CDR1 reads SQVTM; CDR2 reads ANQGSEA. CDR3 sequence: CSVEAGTGVIGYTF. The CDR3 nucleotides are TGCAGCGTTGAGGCCGGGACAGGGGTGATCGGCTACACCTTC.

This clonotype was counted a few times. The rearrangement joins TRBV20-1 to TRBJ2-3, with a weak D call TRBD1 (6 bases). Trimming removed 0 bases from V and 4 bases from J, with 11 bases in between. The CDR3 consists of 14 residues. Germline assignment: CDR1 DFQATT and CDR2 SNEGSKA (reference sequence). CDR3 amino acids: CSARDGQGPDTQYF. The CDR3 DNA follows: TGCAGTGCTAGAGATGGCCAGGGGCCAGATACGCAGTATTTT.